This T cell receptor beta chain stems from a study of blood T cell repertoires in COVID-19. Participants, about 18 to 89 years old, spanned 25 or so US areas. Either two negative PCRs, clearance, or symptom resolution qualified Cohort 3 donors as recovered. The CDR3 is 16 amino acids. V lost 6 bases to trimming and J lost 5 bases; unmatched junction nucleotides: 12. Germline V gene sequence: CDR1 SGHTA, CDR2 FQGNSA. In the original analysis: Researchers report that nucleated cell counts were estimated from reference gene primer amplification. This table comes from immunoSEQ multiplex PCR, and its TCRdb copy is limited to in-frame clones, with some not included. V, J and clone size reflect that table, while D and trimming were determined from the DNA. The sample shows roughly 360,000 clones, roughly 86% of them seen only once.

The rearrangement joins TRBV7-2 to TRBJ2-5; 10 nucleotides agree with TRBD1. The sequenced material came from PBMCs or T cells enriched from blood (not recorded which). The source is a man in his thirties or forties who had recovered from COVID-19. The CDR3 protein is CASSPHGQGGRETQYF. In nucleotides, the CDR3 is TGTGCCAGCAGTCCCCACGGACAGGGGGGCAGGGAGACCCAGTACTTC.